A selection of T cell receptor beta chains follows, all from one sample in a study of blood T cell repertoires in COVID-19. Some clones are missing from TCRdb's copy, which holds only in-frame ones; the method was immunoSEQ multiplex PCR. The sample yields 300,000 to 350,000 clones, around nine tenths seen once. Specimen: peripheral blood. The receptors shown here come from a woman in her sixties with COVID-19, enrolled during active disease. CDR3s include the opening cysteine and the closing phenylalanine or tryptophan. D genes are given only for firm matches. Clone size is shown for a subset of rows, as once, few, many or a class of expanded clone.

clone_size,d_call,v_call,j_call,cdr3_nt,cdr3_aa
.,TRBD1,TRBV6-5,TRBJ1-4,TGTGCCAGCAGAGGGACAGGTATTAATGAAAAACTGTTTTTT,CASRGTGINEKLFF
.,.,TRBV7-9,TRBJ1-6,TGTGCCAGCAGCCCATGGACAGCTTATAATTCACCCCTCCACTTT,CASSPWTAYNSPLHF
.,TRBD1,TRBV11-3,TRBJ2-7,TGTGCCAGCAGCGCCGGGACAGCTTACGAGCAGTACTTC,CASSAGTAYEQYF
.,.,TRBV5-1,TRBJ2-3,TGCGCCAGCAGTGGGGCGAGCACAGATACGCAGTATTTT,CASSGASTDTQYF
.,TRBD1,TRBV4-2,TRBJ1-1,TGTGCCAGCAGCCAGGAACCGACAGGGGTAACCACTGAAGCTTTCTTT,CASSQEPTGVTTEAFF
few,TRBD1,TRBV25-1,TRBJ2-7,TGTGCCAGCAGCTTGACAGGGGCGGCCGAGCAGTACTTC,CASSLTGAAEQYF
.,.,TRBV2,TRBJ2-3,TGTGCCAGCAGGATAGGGGGGGGGAGCACAGATACGCAGTATTTT,CASRIGGGSTDTQYF
once,.,TRBV11-2,TRBJ2-4,TGTGCCAGCAGCCCGGGACATCGGGAAAACATTCAGTACTTC,CASSPGHRENIQYF
.,TRBD1,TRBV18,TRBJ1-2,TGTGCCAGCTCACCGTACGGGACAGGAGTCGTCTATGGCTACACCTTC,CASSPYGTGVVYGYTF
.,TRBD1,TRBV9,TRBJ1-2,TGTGCCAGCAGCGTAGGGCAGGGGGCGTTGTATGGCTACACCTTC,CASSVGQGALYGYTF
.,.,TRBV4-1,TRBJ1-5,TGCGCCAGCAGCCAAGGGTCGCAGGCCCAGCATTTT,CASSQGSQAQHF
.,.,TRBV6-5,TRBJ1-2,TGTGCCAGCAGTTACTCACAGCATAACTATGGCTACACCTTC,CASSYSQHNYGYTF
.,TRBD1,TRBV5-1,TRBJ2-7,TGCGCCAGCAGCTTGATGGTTACAGGGGTCCCCCTCGACTACGAGCAGTACTTC,CASSLMVTGVPLDYEQYF
.,.,TRBV7-3,TRBJ1-6,TGTGCCAGCAGCTTACAGGGGAATTCACCCCTCCACTTT,CASSLQGNSPLHF
.,TRBD1,TRBV28,TRBJ1-2,TGTGCCAGCAGTTTCCCCGGACAGGGCGGGAACTATGGCTACACCTTC,CASSFPGQGGNYGYTF
.,TRBD2,TRBV5-1,TRBJ2-3,TGCGCCAGCAGCTTTAGCGGGGTCACAGATACGCAGTATTTT,CASSFSGVTDTQYF
once,.,TRBV6-5,TRBJ1-6,TGTGCCAGCAGTTACTCCAGGGAGGCGTATTCACCCCTCCACTTT,CASSYSREAYSPLHF
.,.,TRBV3-1/TRBV3-2,TRBJ1-1,TGTGCCAGCAGCCAATCGCTGGGGGCGAACACTGAAGCTTTCTTT,CASSQSLGANTEAFF
once,.,TRBV6-5,TRBJ1-4,TGTGCCAGCACCCCATGGCCCCCGGGGCGGGGACTGTTTTTT,CASTPWPPGRGLFF
.,.,TRBV7-9,TRBJ2-3,TGTGCCAGCAGCCAAACGTACTCTCTAAGCACAGATACGCAGTATTTT,CASSQTYSLSTDTQYF
.,.,TRBV15,TRBJ1-4,TGTGCCACCAGCAGAGAAAGAGGGACTAATGAAAAACTGTTTTTT,CATSRERGTNEKLFF
.,TRBD1,TRBV6-5,TRBJ1-1,TGTGCCAGCAGTCCTCGACAGGGGGGGAACACTGAAGCTTTCTTT,CASSPRQGGNTEAFF
.,TRBD2,TRBV7-2,TRBJ2-5,TGTGCCAGCAGCTTAGGACAGGCGGGGGGGCCTCGGGAGACCCAGTACTTC,CASSLGQAGGPRETQYF
.,TRBD2,TRBV28,TRBJ2-3,TGTGCCAGCAGTCTAAGACTAGCCGGCACAGATACGCAGTATTTT,CASSLRLAGTDTQYF
.,TRBD1,TRBV4-1,TRBJ1-5,TGCGCCAGCAGCCAAGAAGAACAGGGGGCGAGGCCCCAGCATTTT,CASSQEEQGARPQHF
.,.,TRBV5-4,TRBJ1-1,TGTGCCAGCAGGACTACAGCGAACACTGAAGCTTTCTTT,CASRTTANTEAFF
once,.,TRBV27,TRBJ1-5,TGTGCCAGCAGTTTTAGGGGGTTTCAGCCCCAGCATTTT,CASSFRGFQPQHF
.,.,TRBV2,TRBJ1-1,TGTGCCAGCAGTCGACAGAACACTGAAGCTTTCTTT,CASSRQNTEAFF
.,.,TRBV11-2,TRBJ1-1,TGTGCCAGCAGCTTATCGCGGGGGATCACTGAAGCTTTCTTT,CASSLSRGITEAFF
.,TRBD2,TRBV7-9,TRBJ2-3,TGTGCCAGCAGCCCAGGACTAGCGAGCACAGATACGCAGTATTTT,CASSPGLASTDTQYF
.,.,TRBV5-1,TRBJ1-1,TGCGCCAGCTCGGACAGCGTGAACACTGAAGCTTTCTTT,CASSDSVNTEAFF
.,.,TRBV5-1,TRBJ1-3,TGCGCCAGCAAAGAGAGCTCTGGAAACACCATATATTTT,CASKESSGNTIYF
once,.,TRBV19,TRBJ2-1,TGTGCCAGTAGTATACAGGGCAGCAATGAGCAGTTCTTC,CASSIQGSNEQFF
.,.,TRBV7-9,TRBJ2-2,TGTGCCAGCAGCTCTGACTTCCAGAACACCGGGGAGCTGTTTTTT,CASSSDFQNTGELFF
.,.,TRBV29-1,TRBJ1-2,TGCAGCGTTTTGACAGGATATGGCTACACCTTC,CSVLTGYGYTF
.,.,TRBV4-2,TRBJ2-7,TGTGCCAGCAGCCAAGAGCCAGGCCTCAGCTCCTACGAGCAGTACTTC,CASSQEPGLSSYEQYF